These 20 T cell receptor beta chains were all obtained from the same sample, sequenced in a study of vaccination effects on CD4 cells after COVID-19. Using immunoSEQ multiplex PCR, the repertoire was profiled, and TCRdb retains in-frame clones only, with some absent. The sample shows about 41,000 clones, roughly 70% of them seen only once. Before sequencing, viral peptide pools were used by the ViraFEST assay to expand antigen-specific CD4+ T cells. Upon completion of 10 to 11 days in culture, CD4+ T cells were isolated. Neither prior SARS-CoV-2 infection nor positive nucleocapsid antibodies were present in the vaccine recipients. No cognate antigen is known for these TCRs. The source material was CD4+ T cells from PBMCs cultured with HCoV-OC43 spike peptides, sampled before COVID-19 vaccination. Subset specified: HCoV-OC43 spike overlapping peptide pool stimulation. All receptors derive from a human donor who received a COVID-19 vaccine.

CDR3 loop: CASSHPTRLAGVGNEQFF. The CDR3 coding sequence is TGTGCCAGCAGCCACCCAACCCGTCTAGCGGGAGTGGGCAATGAGCAGTTCTTC. This chain uses TRBV3-1 (or the pseudogene TRBV3-2) with TRBJ2-1, with 10 bases aligning to TRBD2. This CDR3 has 18 residues. Losses at the gene ends were 3 bases for V and 6 bases for J; bases not matched to a gene: 14. Germline values: CDR1 LGHDT, CDR2 YNNKEL (reference sequence).

This chain uses TRBV3-1 (or the pseudogene TRBV3-2) with TRBJ1-6; no reliable D call. Germline assignment: CDR1 LGHDT and CDR2 YNNKEL (reference sequence). Trimming left V 5 bases short and J 5 bases short, with 22 bases between. The CDR3 is made up of 18 amino acids. CDR3 amino acids: CASSEWRPFIHHNSPLHF. In nucleotides, the CDR3 is TGTGCCAGCAGCGAATGGCGTCCCTTCATACATCATAATTCACCCCTCCACTTT.

The genes are TRBV19 and TRBJ1-6, with TRBD1 identical over 7 bases. The CDR3 has 17 amino acids. V gave up 2 bases and J gave up 9 bases; unmatched junction bases: 13. The germline V gene encodes CDR1 LNHDA and CDR2 SQIVND (reference sequence). This chain's CDR3 is CASSIPSTGLSASPLHF. Here the CDR3 DNA reads TGTGCCAGTAGTATACCGTCGACAGGGTTGAGCGCTTCACCCCTCCACTTT.

A word on this clone: One end of the junction does not line up with germline, which may come from a read error. The chain combines TRBV29-1 with TRBJ2-1, with a possible D match to TRBD2 (5 bases). This CDR3 has 13 amino acids. Germline values: CDR1 SQVTM, CDR2 ANQGSEA. The CDR3 nucleotides are TGCAGCGTTAAAGAGGGCTCCTACAATGAGCAGTTCTTC. Protein: CSVKEGSYNEQFF.

A single count supports this clone. V and J are TRBV28 and TRBJ1-2; D is perhaps TRBD1 (5 bases). V was clipped by 6 bases and J by 4 bases, with 12 bases between them. CDR3 length: 13 amino acids. Per the germline V gene, CDR1 is MDHEN and CDR2 is SYDVKM. The CDR3 coding sequence is TGTGCCAGCAGAGGGGCGCCGGGCTATGGCTACACCTTC. Protein sequence: CASRGAPGYGYTF.

This clone was counted between two and nine times. V usage is TRBV11-2 and J usage is TRBJ1-1; possible D gene TRBD1, 5 bases. Germline assignment: CDR1 SGHAT and CDR2 FQNNGV. The CDR3 totals 14 residues. V was trimmed by 0 bases and J by 5 bases, leaving 10 bases between them. The CDR3 region has the DNA TGTGCCAGCAGCTTAGAGAATTGGGGGACTGAAGCTTTCTTT. Translation: CASSLENWGTEAFF.

A few counts support this clone. The chain joins TRBV6-5 to TRBJ2-5; maybe TRBD1 (5 bases). The CDR3 has 13 residues. Trimming cost V 8 bases and J 0 bases, with 10 bases left between them. Per germline, CDR1 MNHEY and CDR2 SVGAGI. The CDR3 nucleotides read TGTGCCAGCTCGAGACAGTACCAAGAGACCCAGTACTTC. Protein product: CASSRQYQETQYF.

The chain combines TRBV7-2 with TRBJ1-2; D is possibly TRBD1 (6 bases). The CDR3 is 13 amino acids. V dropped 4 bases and J dropped 4 bases, with 10 bases sitting between them. Germline CDR1 reads SGHTA; CDR2 reads FQGNSA. The CDR3 bases are TGTGCCAGCAGCTCAGGGGCGGCCTATGGCTACACCTTC. This translates into CASSSGAAYGYTF.

The chain has TRBV3-1 (or the pseudogene TRBV3-2) and TRBJ2-7; D is uncertain. Trimming left V 0 bases short and J 5 bases short, with 14 bases between. The CDR3 extends over 15 amino acids. Per the germline V gene, CDR1 is LGHDT and CDR2 is YNNKEL (reference sequence). The CDR3 region has the DNA TGTGCCAGCAGCCAAGAAGATAAGGCAGTCAACGAGCAGTACTTC. This gives the protein CASSQEDKAVNEQYF.

This chain uses TRBV28 with TRBJ2-3; a possible D gene is TRBD1 (5 bases). CDR1 and CDR2 from the germline V gene are MDHEN and SYDVKM. V was cut by 1 base and J by 13 bases, with 24 bases left in between. The CDR3 spans 16 residues. Written as DNA, the CDR3 is TGTGCCAGCAGTTTATCAGGGCCCGAGCAGGGCTCCCCTAAGTATTTT. It translates to CASSLSGPEQGSPKYF.

This chain joins TRBV6-1 and TRBJ1-1; D may be TRBD1 (5 bases). Germline lookup yields CDR1 MNHNS and CDR2 SASEGT. The CDR3 spans 13 residues. Trimming removed 2 bases at V and 7 bases at J, with 11 bases between. CDR3 sequence: CASSERWGREAFF. CDR3 in DNA: TGTGCCAGCAGTGAACGGTGGGGCCGTGAAGCTTTCTTT.

The gene calls are TRBV3-1 (or the pseudogene TRBV3-2) and TRBJ1-2, with 9 bases lining up with TRBD1. CDR3 length equals 16 residues. The germline CDR1 and CDR2 sequences are LGHDT and YNNKEL (reference sequence). Trimming took 1 base from V and 4 from J; bases not matched to a gene: 7. The CDR3 loop is CASSQGTGENSYGYTF. For the CDR3, the DNA is TGTGCCAGCAGCCAAGGGACAGGGGAGAATTCCTATGGCTACACCTTC.

The J gene is TRBJ1-2, the V gene TRBV19; 8 bases align to TRBD1. Germline loops: CDR1 LNHDA, CDR2 SQIVND (reference sequence). V shed 6 bases, J shed 2 bases, and the junction held 11 bases outside the gene matches. This CDR3 contains 16 residues. The CDR3 loop is CASSLRGQGANYGYTF. DNA for the CDR3: TGTGCCAGTAGCCTCAGGGGCCAGGGGGCGAACTATGGCTACACCTTC.

In its sample, this clone was seen a few times. The V gene is TRBV5-1, the J gene TRBJ1-4, with D unclear. V lost 0 bases to trimming and J lost 0 bases, with 12 bases between them. The CDR3 spans 17 residues. Germline V gene data show CDR1 as SGHRS and CDR2 as YFSETQ. CDR3 residues: CASSLEFGFSTNEKLFF. CDR3 DNA: TGCGCCAGCAGCTTGGAATTCGGCTTCTCAACTAATGAAAAACTGTTTTTT.

V gene TRBV9 combines with J gene TRBJ2-5, with D uncertain. V was shortened by 0 bases and J by 1 base, with 10 bases between the two germline ends. The CDR3 totals 15 residues. The V gene's germline CDR1 is SGDLS and CDR2 YYNGEE. The CDR3 region has the DNA TGTGCCAGCAGCGTAGGGGCAGGCTCCCAAGAGACCCAGTACTTC. Protein product: CASSVGAGSQETQYF.

This clone has just one count. The chain has TRBV29-1 and TRBJ2-7; D may be TRBD2 (6 bases). Germline lookup yields CDR1 SQVTM and CDR2 ANQGSEA. V was cut by 2 bases and J by 7 bases, with 15 bases left in between. The CDR3 totals 13 residues. The CDR3 coding sequence is TGCAGCGTTGAAACGGGGCCTGGGGGGGAGCAGTACTTC. It codes for CSVETGPGGEQYF.

The gene calls are TRBV25-1 and TRBJ2-5; 10 nucleotides match TRBD1. The germline V gene has CDR1 MGHDK and CDR2 SYGVNS. CDR3 length equals 14 residues. Unmatched junction bases numbered 7, after V lost 9 bases and J lost 3 bases. CDR3 in amino acids: CASIRQGAKETQYF. The CDR3 DNA follows: TGTGCCAGTATCCGACAGGGGGCTAAAGAGACCCAGTACTTC.

The rearrangement links TRBV18 to TRBJ2-1, with 8 bases identical to TRBD2. Germline V gives CDR1 KGHSH, CDR2 LQKENI. The CDR3 spans 15 residues. With 3 bases clipped from V and 6 bases from J, the junction kept 7 bases outside the gene matches. The CDR3 here is CASSPTSDPSNEQFF. The CDR3 nucleotides are TGTGCCAGCTCACCGACTAGCGACCCGAGCAATGAGCAGTTCTTC.

The gene calls are TRBV2 and TRBJ2-2, with D uncertain. The V gene's germline CDR1 is SNHLY and CDR2 FYNNEI. The CDR3 length is 15 residues. V was clipped by 4 bases and J by 7 bases, with 16 bases between them. CDR3 residues: CASSVHQTAGGELFF. The CDR3 DNA follows: TGTGCCAGCAGTGTACATCAAACAGCCGGCGGGGAGCTGTTTTTT.

This CDR3 reads CATSDLAPPGYTGELFF. The CDR3 DNA is TGTGCCACCAGTGATTTGGCCCCTCCCGGGTACACCGGGGAGCTGTTTTTT. The chain combines TRBV24-1 with TRBJ2-2; D is undetermined. The V end was cut by 0 bases, the J end by 3 bases, with 13 bases between. The CDR3 runs to 17 residues. CDR1 and CDR2 (germline): KGHDR, SFDVKD.